Listed below are T cell receptor beta chains from one sample, sequenced in a study of blood T cell repertoires in COVID-19. TCRdb's copy holds only in-frame clones and misses some; the assay was immunoSEQ multiplex PCR. The sample holds a few hundred thousand clones, roughly 90% seen once. The sequencing sample was made of PBMCs or T cells enriched from blood (not recorded which). These receptor sequences come from a man aged 18 to 29 with acute COVID-19. Both conserved end residues are trimmed from each CDR3. Clone size is stated in some rows and not others, as once, few, many or a class when expanded.

13	NA	TRBJ2-3	TRBV27	ATRPVGISEDTQY
13	NA	TRBJ2-7	TRBV19	ASSRRTSGWEEQY
12	NA	TRBJ1-1	TRBV28	ASSSGVGRSEAF
11	NA	TRBJ2-7	TRBV6-5	ASRGQSTYEQY
14	few	TRBJ2-4	TRBV4-1	ASSQDDRYRENIQY
12	few	TRBJ2-7	TRBV18	ASSPRQGVYEQY
11	NA	TRBJ1-5	TRBV19	ASSPGVNQPQH
13	NA	TRBJ2-5	TRBV28	ASSPRGSGTETQY
12	NA	TRBJ2-2	TRBV6-5	ASRGSGNTGELF
13	NA	TRBJ2-5	TRBV7-9	ASSLVGREEETQY
11	NA	TRBJ2-3	TRBV18	ASSQRHTDTQY
15	NA	TRBJ2-1	TRBV11-3	ASSPLRTRGSGTEQF
14	NA	TRBJ1-3	TRBV5-1	ASSPRGGGFGNTIY
14	NA	TRBJ2-5	TRBV7-9	ATLSGTSGLGETQY
10	NA	TRBJ2-7	TRBV20-1	SATEGLQEQY
13	NA	TRBJ2-4	TRBV21-1	ASSKEMARKNIQY
12	few	TRBJ2-1	TRBV6-1	ASSESGRANEQF
15	NA	TRBJ1-6	TRBV7-9	ASSSDRAQPYNSPLH
13	few	TRBJ2-3	TRBV5-1	ASSLGLAGEDTQY
13	NA	TRBJ2-3	TRBV3-1/TRBV3-2	ASSQVTPSTDTQY
13	NA	TRBJ2-3	TRBV29-1	SVGRTGGGTDTQY
13	NA	TRBJ1-5	TRBV10-3	AISEKQGAWQPQH
13	NA	TRBJ2-1	TRBV9	ASSVTAGGYNEQF
13	NA	TRBJ1-1	TRBV18	ASSPWGELNTEAF
17	NA	TRBJ2-1	TRBV10-2	ASSEGGLAGGQNYNEQF
13	NA	TRBJ2-7	TRBV28	ATMGNRDITYEQY
13	NA	TRBJ1-5	TRBV10-3	AISKGTGEFQPQH
15	NA	TRBJ2-5	TRBV11-3	ASSLFGQRARQETQY
13	NA	TRBJ2-1	TRBV6-5	ASTYGTSGRDEQF
13	NA	TRBJ2-5	TRBV6-5	ASSYKQGAAETQY
12	NA	TRBJ2-3	TRBV11-2	ASSFAQSTDTQY
11	NA	TRBJ1-1	TRBV7-9	ASSYTGPMGAF
11	NA	TRBJ1-1	TRBV5-1	ASSRGSGSEAF
13	NA	TRBJ2-1	TRBV3-1/TRBV3-2	ASSQSYRSDNEQF
13	few	TRBJ1-1	TRBV4-1	ASSQESRGSTEAF
12	NA	TRBJ2-1	TRBV4-1	ASSQNTEWNEQF
16	NA	TRBJ2-1	TRBV7-9	ASTMTSGRAITYNEQF
13	NA	TRBJ2-7	TRBV7-9	ASSPPAGSTYEQY
12	NA	TRBJ2-7	TRBV10-3	ATLQVTGGYEQY
11	NA	TRBJ2-7	TRBV6-6	AVSRGRGLEQY
12	NA	TRBJ2-3	TRBV7-6	ASSPRGSTDTQY
14	NA	TRBJ2-5	TRBV5-4	ASSLTAGVAQETQY
15	NA	TRBJ2-2	TRBV10-3	AISESRNRGVTGELF
11	NA	TRBJ1-3	TRBV2	ARQVYSGNTIY
11	NA	TRBJ2-2	TRBV6-2/TRBV6-3	ASSTYDTGELF
11	NA	TRBJ2-6	TRBV27	ASTSSGANVLT